The T cell receptor (beta chain) under discussion was sequenced for a study of naive and memory T cell subsets. This CDR3 has 14 amino acids. Between the trimmed V and J ends, which lost 10 bases and 6 bases, there was a span of 21 bases. Germline assignment: CDR1 LNHDA and CDR2 SQIVND (reference sequence). This clonotype was seen repeatedly, ten times or more. Ligated cDNA underwent four rounds of PCR with nested alpha and beta constant region primers and SP2. In TCRdb, the 5' RACE reads were re-called with MiXCR into one record per CDR3 protein. The sample contains more than 50,000 distinct CDR3 sequences, 7.2% of which appear only once. TCR cDNA received a 3' ligated oligonucleotide that carried a UMI.

This clonotype originated in a male donor in good health. J is TRBJ1-2 and V is TRBV19; D possibly corresponds to TRBD1 (6 bases). This CDR3 is CATLPRDKWNGYTF. The CDR3 coding sequence is TGTGCCACCCTACCCCGGGACAAATGGAATGGCTACACCTTC.